A single sample gave rise to the 25 T cell receptor beta chains below, sequenced in a study of cytomegalovirus exposure and HLA in healthy donors. Amplification used 60 Vbeta primers and 13 Jbeta primers. Some clones are missing from TCRdb's copy, which holds only in-frame ones; the method was immunoSEQ multiplex PCR. The sample includes around 200,000 clones, under 80% of them seen just once. The specimen sequenced was PBMCs. Receptors were obtained from a female donor in good health and CMV-seronegative.

The rearrangement links TRBV27 to TRBJ2-7; D is unresolved. V lost 5 bases, J lost 4 bases, and 12 bases lay in between. The CDR3 runs to 13 residues. Germline CDR1 is MNHEY and CDR2 is SMNVEV (reference sequence). CDR3 residues: CASSVYQRYEQYF. CDR3 sequence (DNA): TGTGCCAGCAGTGTCTACCAGAGGTACGAGCAGTACTTC.

The CDR3 here is CASSNPLAGTDTQYF. The DNA for the CDR3 is TGTGCCAGCTCGAACCCACTAGCGGGAACAGATACGCAGTATTTT. The genes are TRBV7-3 and TRBJ2-3, with 10 bases fitting TRBD2. Germline lookup yields CDR1 SGHTA and CDR2 FQGTGA. This CDR3 comprises 15 residues. V lost 8 bases and J lost 3; bases outside the gene matches: 8.

This sequence joins TRBV7-6 and TRBJ1-3; D is undetermined. V lost 4 bases and J 4 bases, leaving 5 bases between the germline ends. This CDR3 has 12 residues. The germline V gene encodes CDR1 SGHVS and CDR2 FNYEAQ. CDR3 sequence reads: CASSSLGNTIYF. Here the CDR3 DNA reads TGTGCCAGCAGCTCCCTAGGAAACACCATATATTTT.

The V gene is TRBV5-1, the J gene TRBJ2-5, with D possibly being TRBD1 (6 bases). V was clipped by 3 bases and J by 1 base, with 10 bases between them. Germline assignment: CDR1 SGHRS and CDR2 YFSETQ. This CDR3 region has 14 residues. The CDR3 bases are TGCGCCAGCAGCTACACAGGGTTCCAAGAGACCCAGTACTTC. Protein sequence: CASSYTGFQETQYF.

The chain has TRBV28 and TRBJ1-1, with TRBD1 as a possible D gene (6 bases). Germline V CDR1 and CDR2: MDHEN, SYDVKM. There are 14 residues in the CDR3. Trimming left V 0 bases short and J 5 bases short, with 10 bases between. CDR3 DNA sequence: TGTGCCAGCAGTTTATGGGGGGCCGAGACTGAAGCTTTCTTT. Amino acid sequence: CASSLWGAETEAFF.

This clone was seen more than once but under ten times. This chain connects TRBV5-4 to TRBJ2-3; 15 bases agree with TRBD2. CDR1 SGHNT and CDR2 YYREEE come from the germline V gene (reference sequence). This CDR3 comprises 17 residues. The trim removed 4 bases at V and 4 bases at J, leaving 7 bases unmatched. CDR3 in DNA: TGTGCCAGCAGCCCCTACGGACTAGCGGGAGGGCCAGATACGCAGTATTTT. This codes for CASSPYGLAGGPDTQYF.

The gene calls are TRBV7-9 and TRBJ1-6; perhaps TRBD1 as D (6 bases). From germline, CDR1 is SEHNR and CDR2 FQNEAQ (reference sequence). The CDR3 extends over 16 amino acids. Trimming shortened V by 5 bases and J by 0 bases, and 11 bases separated the two germline ends. The CDR3 region is CASSPMDSSYNSPLHF. The CDR3 DNA sequence: TGTGCCAGCAGCCCAATGGACAGCTCCTATAATTCACCCCTCCACTTT.

V usage is TRBV30 and J usage is TRBJ1-5; 7 nucleotides agree with TRBD1. CDR3 size: 15 residues. Germline V gene lookup returns CDR1 GTSNPN and CDR2 SVGIG (reference sequence). V shed 0 bases, J shed 7 bases, and the junction held 9 bases outside the gene matches. CDR3 nucleotides: TGTGCCTGGAGTGTAAGGGGGCAGGGAACCCAGCCCCAGCATTTT. Its translation is CAWSVRGQGTQPQHF.

The chain has TRBV7-8 and TRBJ1-5; D remains ambiguous. The V gene lost 5 bases and the J gene lost 10 bases, with 12 bases spanning the gap. The CDR3 contains 12 residues. The germline CDR1 and CDR2 sequences are SGHVS and FQNEAQ. The CDR3: CASSTSEGPQHF. Here the CDR3 DNA reads TGTGCCAGCAGCACCTCGGAGGGTCCCCAGCATTTT. The complete variable domain, with remaining parts taken from reference TRBV7-8 and TRBJ1-5, reads GAGVSQSPRYKVAKRGQDVALRCDPISGHVSLFWYQQALGQGPEFLTYFQNEAQLDKSGLPSDRFFAERPEGSVSTLKIQRTQQEDSAVYLCASSTSEGPQHFGDGTRLSIL.

V and J are TRBV19 and TRBJ1-4; no clear D. Trimming stripped 6 bases from V and 3 bases from J, with 14 bases between. Germline loops: CDR1 LNHDA, CDR2 SQIVND (reference sequence). The CDR3 sequence is 15 residues long. DNA for the CDR3: TGTGCCAGTAGACATACCGGGAGTGCTAATGAAAAACTGTTTTTT. Its protein product is CASRHTGSANEKLFF.

The chain is built from TRBV4-1 and TRBJ1-1, with D uncertain. The CDR3 has 14 residues. Germline loops: CDR1 MGHRA, CDR2 YSYEKL. Trimming removed 5 bases at V and 1 base at J, with 11 bases between. The DNA of the CDR3 is TGCGCCAGCAGCTTGGAAGGAGGGAACACTGAAGCTTTCTTT. As protein: CASSLEGGNTEAFF.

This chain connects TRBV2 to TRBJ2-7, with 11 bases matching TRBD2. J was trimmed by 5 bases and V by 6 bases; bases with no gene match: 9. The CDR3 totals 15 residues. Germline V gene data show CDR1 as SNHLY and CDR2 as FYNNEI. DNA of the CDR3: TGTGCCAGCAGCCAACAACTAGCGGGAGATCACGAGCAGTACTTC. Amino acids: CASSQQLAGDHEQYF.

The chain joins TRBV10-3 to TRBJ1-4; D is uncertain. The CDR3 totals 15 residues. CDR1 is ENHRY, CDR2 SYGVKD, per germline. V was trimmed by 4 bases and J by 0 bases, leaving 9 bases between them. CDR3 in DNA: TGTGCCATCAGTGCCGGCGGAACAACTAATGAAAAACTGTTTTTT. This translates into CAISAGGTTNEKLFF.

This chain's CDR3 is CASSVGSGVTYEQYF. Written as DNA, the CDR3 is TGTGCCAGCAGCGTAGGGAGCGGGGTGACCTACGAGCAGTACTTC. This chain links TRBV9 with TRBJ2-7; 7 bases agree with TRBD2. V was clipped by 0 bases and J by 2 bases; unmatched bases: 5. Germline values: CDR1 SGDLS, CDR2 YYNGEE. The CDR3 length is 15 residues.

The chain recombines TRBV30 with TRBJ1-2, with a tentative D call TRBD1 (5 bases). Trimming took off 5 bases at V and 6 bases at J, with 16 bases between the two ends. Germline V gene data show CDR1 as GTSNPN and CDR2 as SVGIG (reference sequence). The CDR3 is 13 residues long. This CDR3 is CAWGQQGFDGYTF. The CDR3, as DNA: TGTGCCTGGGGCCAGCAGGGATTCGATGGCTACACCTTC. Drawing the rest from reference TRBV30 and TRBJ1-2, the complete variable domain is SQTIHQWPATLVQPVGSPLSLECTVEGTSNPNLYWYRQAAGRGLQLLFYSVGIGQISSEVPQNLSASRPQDRQFILSSKKLLLSDSGFYLCAWGQQGFDGYTFGSGTRLTVV.

This sequence joins TRBV5-6 and TRBJ1-2, with D maybe TRBD1 (5 bases). V shed 1 base and J shed 3 bases, with 7 bases lying between them. The CDR3 is 13 amino acids. CDR1 is SGHDT, CDR2 YYEEEE, per germline. In DNA, the CDR3 is TGTGCCAGCAGCTTGCCACAGGACTATGGCTACACCTTC. As protein: CASSLPQDYGYTF.

The V gene is TRBV21-1, the J gene TRBJ1-5. TRBV21-1 is termed a pseudogene. There are 19 residues in the CDR3. Here the CDR3 DNA reads TGTGCCAGCAGCAAACGAGGGGGGAGGGGGGTGGTATGTAATCAGCCCCAGCATTTT. Its translation is CASSKRGGRGVVCNQPQHF.

The chain is built from TRBV6-6 and TRBJ2-3, with TRBD2 matching over 7 bases. The junction had 10 bases not matched to a gene; V was cut back by 6 bases and J by 1 base. Looked up from germline, CDR1 is MNHNY and CDR2 is SVGAGI (reference sequence). The length of the CDR3 is 16 residues. This chain's CDR3 is CASSWPEAGGTDTQYF. DNA for the CDR3: TGTGCCAGCAGCTGGCCTGAGGCGGGGGGCACAGATACGCAGTATTTT.

The genes are TRBV5-4 and TRBJ2-1; the match to TRBD2 covers 7 bases. Trimming removed 6 bases from V and 3 bases from J; junction bases left unmatched: 12. Germline CDR1 and CDR2: SGHNT and YYREEE (reference sequence). This CDR3 has 16 residues. This CDR3 is CASTFAGDYFYNEQFF. For the CDR3, the DNA is TGTGCCAGCACCTTTGCGGGGGACTATTTCTACAATGAGCAGTTCTTC.

The rearrangement uses TRBV18 and TRBJ2-1; D may be TRBD2 (6 bases). Trimming left V 6 bases short and J 0 bases short, with 15 bases between. CDR3 length: 16 amino acids. The germline V gene encodes CDR1 KGHSH and CDR2 LQKENI. CDR3 loop: CASSFISGRSYNEQFF. The CDR3, as DNA: TGTGCCAGCTCCTTCATTAGCGGCCGCTCCTACAATGAGCAGTTCTTC.

V gene TRBV7-2 combines with J gene TRBJ1-3; D is undetermined. CDR3 length: 14 residues. The germline V gene has CDR1 SGHTA and CDR2 FQGNSA. Trimming removed 3 bases at V and 0 bases at J, with 6 bases between. Here the CDR3 DNA reads TGTGCCAGCAGCTTCCAATTCTCTGGAAACACCATATATTTT. Its protein product is CASSFQFSGNTIYF.

The chain employs TRBV7-3 and TRBJ1-2, with 11 positions matching TRBD1. The CDR3 runs to 15 residues. Germline-derived CDR1 and CDR2 are SGHTA and FQGTGA. Trimming took 4 bases from V and 6 from J; bases not matched to a gene: 7. The CDR3 DNA follows: TGTGCCAGCAGCTCTTGGGAGGGACAGGGGGATGGCTACACCTTC. Protein product: CASSSWEGQGDGYTF. Looking up the rest from reference TRBV7-3 and TRBJ1-2 gives the full variable domain: GAGVSQTPSNKVTEKGKYVELRCDPISGHTALYWYRQSLGQGPEFLIYFQGTGAADDSGLPNDRFFAVRPEGSVSTLKIQRTERGDSAVYLCASSSWEGQGDGYTFGSGTRLTVV.

The rearrangement uses TRBV29-1 and TRBJ2-1, with 7 bases matching TRBD1. V lost 4 bases, J lost 7 bases, and 4 bases stayed unmatched. Germline loops: CDR1 SQVTM, CDR2 ANQGSEA. The CDR3 is 12 residues long. The CDR3 region is CSVGTGENEQFF. The CDR3 DNA sequence: TGCAGCGTTGGGACAGGAGAGAATGAGCAGTTCTTC.

The rearrangement joins TRBV19 to TRBJ2-7, with D tentatively TRBD2 (5 bases). Trimming pared 3 bases from V and 3 bases from J, leaving 9 bases between. Germline lookup yields CDR1 LNHDA and CDR2 SQIVND (reference sequence). CDR3 size: 13 residues. The CDR3 loop is CASSIGGLYEQYF. The CDR3 region has the DNA TGTGCCAGTAGTATCGGCGGACTCTACGAGCAGTACTTC.

The chain is built from TRBV14 and TRBJ1-5; 7 bases agree with TRBD1. CDR1 and CDR2 (germline): SGHDN, FVKESK. J lost 11 bases, V lost 2 bases, and 12 bases had no gene match. CDR3 length: 15 amino acids. CDR3 nucleotide sequence: TGTGCCAGCAGCCAATTAAGACAGGGTGGACAGGCCCAGCATTTT. Residues: CASSQLRQGGQAQHF.